This TCR beta chain is drawn from a study of graft-versus-host responses after intestinal transplantation. The wider study: Among the recipients, transplants were multivisceral, liver-intestinal, or isolated intestinal.

The germline V gene has CDR1 WNHNN and CDR2 SYGVQD (reference sequence). V was cut by 4 bases and J by 5 bases, with 8 bases left in between. This CDR3 is built from 13 residues. Sequencing used immunoSEQ multiplex PCR; TCRdb keeps in-frame clones, though not all of them. The sample includes roughly 80,000 clones, more than 75% of them seen just once. A word on this clone: The antigen remains undetermined.

The genes are TRBV10-1 and TRBJ2-2; no clear D. Sequences were derived from unstimulated CD8+ T cells sorted from spleen or lymph node cells, sampled before transplant. The clonotype was recovered from a human donor who was the organ donor for an intestinal transplant. CDR3 protein: CASSVSMTGELFF. CDR3 in DNA: TGCGCCAGCAGTGTTTCGATGACCGGGGAGCTGTTTTTT.